The T cell receptor (beta chain) under discussion was sequenced for a study of T-cell memory formation after mild COVID-19 (dated by TCRdb to about 2021). As for the study more broadly: TCR sequence clusters from the two donors were largely donor specific. In a couple of donors, T-cell clones that expanded and contracted after mild COVID-19 were tracked by sequencing TCRalpha and TCRbeta repertoires over time. The cohort was made up of two young adult volunteers, one female and one male, who were previously healthy.

Sequencer: Illumina NovaSeq 6000. cDNA libraries for TCRalpha and TCRbeta were prepared by 5'RACE using constant-segment primers, with sample barcodes and unique molecular identifiers added. Trizol reagent was used to extract RNA from every sample. The libraries were amplified in two PCR steps, and the second step added a second sample barcode and Illumina TruSeq adapters. The libraries were sequenced on an Illumina NovaSeq using 2 x 150 bp paired-end reads. Processing in the source paper ran as follows. The reads were demultiplexed and collapsed into UMI-guided consensus sequences using migec v1.2.7. With mixcr v2.1.11, UMI consensuses were aligned to TRA and TRB V and J templates and assembled into clonotypes. A clonotype was counted as expanded or contracted only if both edgeR and NoisET called the change significant, with noise models trained on biological replicates. For edgeR calls, the cutoffs were a false discovery rate-adjusted p below 0.01 and a log2 fold-change threshold of 1. PCA with hierarchical clustering of max-normalized trajectories of the 1000 most abundant clonotypes was used as exploratory dynamics analysis. Separately sequenced CD4+ and CD8+ repertoires were used to assign a CD4 or CD8 phenotype to each responding clone. TCRdb cleaned the public reads at Q25 with fastp, built clones with MiXCR and kept in-frame beta chains. Rows merge per CDR3 protein into single entries with the most common DNA and genes. The V and J calls come from TCRdb's annotation, not from the publication. Present in this sample are a few hundred thousand distinct CDR3 sequences, roughly 13% of which were seen just once. The top ten clones comprise around 20% of the sample.

This clonotype has more than one count but fewer than ten. No antigen is known for it. Base qualities are not provided; no much larger clone lies one nucleotide away. At the junction V is shortened by 3 bases and J by 5 bases, with 13 bases in between. From the germline V gene (reference sequence), CDR1 is DFQATT and CDR2 is SNEGSKA. Its CDR3 holds 13 amino acids, cysteine through phenylalanine. CDR3 DNA only is kept here, 39 bases in frame from base 1. The investigation overall reported the following: Clones contracting from day 15 to 85 had balanced CD4/CD8 phenotypes, while a second wave expanding from day 15 to 37 was biased towards CD4+. The study included only a couple of mild cases, and larger cohorts that include severe cases with pre-infection samples were judged to be necessary. SARS-CoV-2 specificity of the second-wave clones peaking on day 37 was not confirmed. Contracting CD4+ clones appeared mostly in the CM and EM memory subsets, whereas CD8+ clones were enriched in EMRA. Some responding clones were detected in pre-infection memory, suggesting pre-existing cross-reactive memory T cells joined the SARS-CoV-2 response.

Ficoll-Paque density gradient centrifugation was the method used to isolate PBMCs. The sequenced material came from PBMCs or a T cell subset sorted from them (not recorded which). The clonotype comes from a man younger than 30 who had mild COVID-19 (a few samples of this study predate the infection). The sample titles of this study are shuffled in the database, so cell type and time point are left out; the donor was told from shared clones. The chain joins TRBV20-1 to TRBJ2-5; a tentative D match to TRBD2 spans 5 bases. The bases are TGCAGTGCTAGTGCGCTAGCCGGGGAGACCCAGTACTTC. It translates as CSASALAGETQYF.